This T cell receptor beta chain originates from a study of cytomegalovirus exposure and HLA in healthy donors. General study findings and limits: Later on, an analysis showed TCR association rates differing by HLA locus, with DRB1 the most and HLA-C the fewest. Later analysis indicated greater clonal expansion among HLA-associated TCR beta chains than among equally common other chains.

Trimming stripped 6 bases from V and 4 bases from J, with 13 bases between. Germline loops: CDR1 MNHNS, CDR2 SASEGT. CDR3 length: 14 residues. Turning to this clone: Its antigen is as yet unknown.

Amplification used 60 Vbeta primers and 13 Jbeta primers. The data were produced by immunoSEQ multiplex PCR, yet TCRdb's version contains in-frame clones alone and is incomplete. This sample has 150,000 to 200,000 clones, with about 80% found just once. This TCR was sampled from a woman aged 55-70 years in good health and CMV-seropositive. The chain links TRBV6-1 to TRBJ1-5, with a tentative D call TRBD1 (6 bases). The source material was PBMCs. Written as DNA, the CDR3 is TGTGCCAGCAGAGCCCGGACAGCTAATCAGCCCCAGCATTTT. Its protein product is CASRARTANQPQHF.